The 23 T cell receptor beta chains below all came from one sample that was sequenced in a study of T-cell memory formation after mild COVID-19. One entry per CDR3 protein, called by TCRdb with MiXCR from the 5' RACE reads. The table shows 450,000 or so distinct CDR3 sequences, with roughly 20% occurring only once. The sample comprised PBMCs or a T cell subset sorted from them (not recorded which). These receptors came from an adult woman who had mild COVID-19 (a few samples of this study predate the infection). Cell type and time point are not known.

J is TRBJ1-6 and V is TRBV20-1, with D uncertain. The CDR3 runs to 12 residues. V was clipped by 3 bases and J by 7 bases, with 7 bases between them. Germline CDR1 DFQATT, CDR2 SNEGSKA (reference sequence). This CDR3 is CSARLWNSPLHF. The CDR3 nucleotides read TGCAGTGCTAGGTTATGGAATTCACCCCTCCACTTT.

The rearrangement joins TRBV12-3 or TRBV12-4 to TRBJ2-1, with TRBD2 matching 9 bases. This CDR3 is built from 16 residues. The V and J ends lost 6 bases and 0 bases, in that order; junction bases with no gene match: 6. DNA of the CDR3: TGTGCCAGCAGCCGGACTAGCGCTATCTCCTACAATGAGCAGTTCTTC. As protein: CASSRTSAISYNEQFF.

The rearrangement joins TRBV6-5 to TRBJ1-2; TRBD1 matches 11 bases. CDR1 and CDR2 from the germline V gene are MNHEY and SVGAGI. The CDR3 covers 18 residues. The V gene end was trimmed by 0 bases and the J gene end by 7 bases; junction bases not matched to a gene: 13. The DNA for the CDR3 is TGTGCCAGCAGTTACTCGCCCCCGCCGGACAGGGGGCTTGGTGGCTACACCTTC. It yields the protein CASSYSPPPDRGLGGYTF.

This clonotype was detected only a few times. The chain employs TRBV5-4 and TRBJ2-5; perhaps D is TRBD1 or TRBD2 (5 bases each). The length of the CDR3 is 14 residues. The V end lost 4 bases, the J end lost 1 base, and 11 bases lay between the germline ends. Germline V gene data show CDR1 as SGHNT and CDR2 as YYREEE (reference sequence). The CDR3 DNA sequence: TGTGCCAGCAGCCCGGGACGTGTCCAAGAGACCCAGTACTTC. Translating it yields CASSPGRVQETQYF.

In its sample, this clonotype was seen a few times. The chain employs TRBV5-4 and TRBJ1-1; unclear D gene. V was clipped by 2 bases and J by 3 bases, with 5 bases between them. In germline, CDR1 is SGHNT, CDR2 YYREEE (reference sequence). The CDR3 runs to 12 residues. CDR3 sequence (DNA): TGTGCCAGCAGCTTTCGGGACACTGAAGCTTTCTTT. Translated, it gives CASSFRDTEAFF.

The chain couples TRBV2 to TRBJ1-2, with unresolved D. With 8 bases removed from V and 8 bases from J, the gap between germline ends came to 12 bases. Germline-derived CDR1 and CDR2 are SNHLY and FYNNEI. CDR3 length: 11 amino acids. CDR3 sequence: CASLERWGYTF. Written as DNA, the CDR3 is TGTGCCAGCCTAGAAAGATGGGGCTACACCTTC.

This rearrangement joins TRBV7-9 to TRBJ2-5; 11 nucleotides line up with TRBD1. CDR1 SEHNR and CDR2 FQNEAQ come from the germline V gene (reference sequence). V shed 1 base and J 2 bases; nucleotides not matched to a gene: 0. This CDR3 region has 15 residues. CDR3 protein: CASSLGDRGQETQYF. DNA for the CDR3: TGTGCCAGCAGCTTAGGGGACAGGGGGCAAGAGACCCAGTACTTC.

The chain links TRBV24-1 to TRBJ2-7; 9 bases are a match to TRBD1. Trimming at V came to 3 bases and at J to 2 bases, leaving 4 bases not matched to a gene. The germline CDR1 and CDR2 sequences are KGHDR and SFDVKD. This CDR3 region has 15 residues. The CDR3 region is CATSDPGQGPYEQYF. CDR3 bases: TGTGCCACCAGTGATCCGGGACAGGGACCCTACGAGCAGTACTTC.

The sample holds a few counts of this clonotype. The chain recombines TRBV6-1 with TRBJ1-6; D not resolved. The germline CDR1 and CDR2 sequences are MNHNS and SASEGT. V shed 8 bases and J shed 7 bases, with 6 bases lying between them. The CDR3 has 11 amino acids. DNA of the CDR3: TGTGCCAGCGGGAGCAATTCACCCCTCCACTTT. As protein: CASGSNSPLHF.

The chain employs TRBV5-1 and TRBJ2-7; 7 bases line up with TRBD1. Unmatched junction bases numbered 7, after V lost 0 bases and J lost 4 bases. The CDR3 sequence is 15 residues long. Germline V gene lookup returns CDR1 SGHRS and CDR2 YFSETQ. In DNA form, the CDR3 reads TGCGCCAGCAGCTTGGCTTCGGACAGGTTATACGAGCAGTACTTC. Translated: CASSLASDRLYEQYF. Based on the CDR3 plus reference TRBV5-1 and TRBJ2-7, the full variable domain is KAGVTQTPRYLIKTRGQQVTLSCSPISGHRSVSWYQQTPGQGLQFLFEYFSETQRNKGNFPGRFSGRQFSNSRSEMNVSTLELGDSALYLCASSLASDRLYEQYFGPGTRLTVT.

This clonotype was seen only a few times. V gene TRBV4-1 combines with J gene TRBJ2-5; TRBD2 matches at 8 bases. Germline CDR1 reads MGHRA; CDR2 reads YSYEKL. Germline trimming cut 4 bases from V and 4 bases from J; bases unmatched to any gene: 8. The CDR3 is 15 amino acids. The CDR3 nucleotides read TGCGCCAGCAGCCCTTCCGGGGGGGCCCCAGAGACCCAGTACTTC. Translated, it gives CASSPSGGAPETQYF.

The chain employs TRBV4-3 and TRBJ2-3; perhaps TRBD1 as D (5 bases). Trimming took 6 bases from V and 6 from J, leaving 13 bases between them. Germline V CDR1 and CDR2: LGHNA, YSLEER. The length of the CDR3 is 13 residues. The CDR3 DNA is TGCGCCAGCAGACGGACCGCAGGGGATACGCAGTATTTT. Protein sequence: CASRRTAGDTQYF.

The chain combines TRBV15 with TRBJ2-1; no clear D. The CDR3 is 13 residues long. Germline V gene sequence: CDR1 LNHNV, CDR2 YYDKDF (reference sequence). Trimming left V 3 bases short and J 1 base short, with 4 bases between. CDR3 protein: CATSRGSYNEQFF. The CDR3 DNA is TGTGCCACCAGCAGGGGTTCCTACAATGAGCAGTTCTTC.

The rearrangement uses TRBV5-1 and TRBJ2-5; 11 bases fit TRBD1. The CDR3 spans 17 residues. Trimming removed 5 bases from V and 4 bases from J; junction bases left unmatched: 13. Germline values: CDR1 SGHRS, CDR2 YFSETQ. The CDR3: CASRFRTGGRFGETQYF. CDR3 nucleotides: TGCGCCAGCAGGTTTCGGACAGGGGGCCGATTCGGAGAGACCCAGTACTTC.

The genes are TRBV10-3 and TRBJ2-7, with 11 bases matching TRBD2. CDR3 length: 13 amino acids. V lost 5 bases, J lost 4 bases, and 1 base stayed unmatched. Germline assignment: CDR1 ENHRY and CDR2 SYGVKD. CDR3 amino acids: CAISRTSGYEQYF. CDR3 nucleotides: TGTGCCATCAGTAGGACTAGCGGGTACGAGCAGTACTTC.

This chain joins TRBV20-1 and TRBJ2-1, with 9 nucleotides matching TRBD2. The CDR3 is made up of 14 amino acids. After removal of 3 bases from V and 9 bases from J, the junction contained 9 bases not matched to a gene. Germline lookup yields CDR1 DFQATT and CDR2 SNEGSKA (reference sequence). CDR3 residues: CSASRGREGREQFF. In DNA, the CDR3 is TGCAGTGCTAGTAGGGGGCGGGAGGGCCGTGAGCAGTTCTTC.

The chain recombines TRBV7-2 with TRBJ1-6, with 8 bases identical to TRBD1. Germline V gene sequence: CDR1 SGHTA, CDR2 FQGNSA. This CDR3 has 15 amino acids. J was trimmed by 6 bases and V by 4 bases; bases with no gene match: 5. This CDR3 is CASSWGQESNSPLHF. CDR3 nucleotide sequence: TGTGCCAGCAGCTGGGGACAGGAAAGTAATTCACCCCTCCACTTT.

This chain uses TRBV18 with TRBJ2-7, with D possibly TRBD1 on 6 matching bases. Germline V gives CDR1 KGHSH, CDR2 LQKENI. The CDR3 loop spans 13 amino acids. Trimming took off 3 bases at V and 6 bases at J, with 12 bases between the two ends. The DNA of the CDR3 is TGTGCCAGCTCACCGAACAGGGTAGGCGAGCAGTACTTC. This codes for CASSPNRVGEQYF.

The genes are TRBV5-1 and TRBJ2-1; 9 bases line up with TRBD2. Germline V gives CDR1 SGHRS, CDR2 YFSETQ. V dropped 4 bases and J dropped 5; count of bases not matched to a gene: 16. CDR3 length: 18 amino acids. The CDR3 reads CASSGRAGGRPRNNEQFF. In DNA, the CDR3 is TGCGCCAGCAGCGGTAGAGCGGGGGGCCGACCCAGAAACAATGAGCAGTTCTTC. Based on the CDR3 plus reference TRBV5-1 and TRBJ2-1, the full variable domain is KAGVTQTPRYLIKTRGQQVTLSCSPISGHRSVSWYQQTPGQGLQFLFEYFSETQRNKGNFPGRFSGRQFSNSRSEMNVSTLELGDSALYLCASSGRAGGRPRNNEQFFGPGTRLTVL.

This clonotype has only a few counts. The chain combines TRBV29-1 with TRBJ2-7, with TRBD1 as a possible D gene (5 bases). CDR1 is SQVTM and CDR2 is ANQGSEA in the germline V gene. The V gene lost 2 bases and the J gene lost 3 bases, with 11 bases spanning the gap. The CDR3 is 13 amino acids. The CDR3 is CSVEWGPDYEQYF. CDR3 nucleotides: TGCAGCGTTGAATGGGGCCCCGACTACGAGCAGTACTTC.

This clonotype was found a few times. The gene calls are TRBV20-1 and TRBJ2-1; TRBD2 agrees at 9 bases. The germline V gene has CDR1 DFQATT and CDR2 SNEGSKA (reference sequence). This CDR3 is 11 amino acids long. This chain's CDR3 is CRAGGNNEQFF. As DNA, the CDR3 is TGCAGGGCGGGAGGGAACAATGAGCAGTTCTTC.

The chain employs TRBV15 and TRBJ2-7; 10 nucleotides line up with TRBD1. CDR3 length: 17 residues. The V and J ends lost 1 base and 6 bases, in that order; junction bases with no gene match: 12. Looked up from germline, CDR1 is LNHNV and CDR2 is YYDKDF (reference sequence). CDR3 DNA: TGTGCCACCAGCAGAGGGGGAGGGGGACAGGGGCTTCGCGAGCAGTACTTC. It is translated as CATSRGGGGQGLREQYF.

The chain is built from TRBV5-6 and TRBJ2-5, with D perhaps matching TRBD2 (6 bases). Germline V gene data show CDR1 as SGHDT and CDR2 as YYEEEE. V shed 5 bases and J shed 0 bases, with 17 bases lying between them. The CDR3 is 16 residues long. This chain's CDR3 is CASSYRDWEHQETQYF. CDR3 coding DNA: TGTGCCAGCAGTTACCGGGACTGGGAGCACCAAGAGACCCAGTACTTC.